In its sample, the clone carrying this TCR beta chain was seen a few times. About 30,000 T cell genomes (roughly 0.2 ug DNA) went into each sorted-subset replicate. Sequencing was performed with immunoSEQ multiplex PCR; in TCRdb, only in-frame clones are kept and a portion is missing. The repertoire has some 2 million clones, 85% to 95% of them found once; the top ten carry 0.1% to 0.15%. From CD4+ cells came CD45RA+ naive and CD45RA-negative memory subsets. This sample was taken from a study of shared clonotypes between healthy human individuals. Study as a whole: CD4 naive and CD4 memory each took three plates per donor, while CD8 naive took two and CD8 memory one.

V was pared by 5 bases and J by 6 bases, with 11 bases between. The germline CDR1 and CDR2 sequences are MNHEY and SMNVEV (reference sequence). The CDR3 runs to 14 residues. The clonotype originates from a man aged 18 to 29 in good health. The sequenced sample consisted of naive CD4+ T cells sorted from blood. Documented subset: CD45RA+ positively selected. This sequence joins TRBV27 and TRBJ1-6, with D maybe TRBD1 (6 bases). In DNA, the CDR3 is TGTGCCAGCAGTACTGGGACAATTAATTCACCCCTCCACTTT. Translating it yields CASSTGTINSPLHF.